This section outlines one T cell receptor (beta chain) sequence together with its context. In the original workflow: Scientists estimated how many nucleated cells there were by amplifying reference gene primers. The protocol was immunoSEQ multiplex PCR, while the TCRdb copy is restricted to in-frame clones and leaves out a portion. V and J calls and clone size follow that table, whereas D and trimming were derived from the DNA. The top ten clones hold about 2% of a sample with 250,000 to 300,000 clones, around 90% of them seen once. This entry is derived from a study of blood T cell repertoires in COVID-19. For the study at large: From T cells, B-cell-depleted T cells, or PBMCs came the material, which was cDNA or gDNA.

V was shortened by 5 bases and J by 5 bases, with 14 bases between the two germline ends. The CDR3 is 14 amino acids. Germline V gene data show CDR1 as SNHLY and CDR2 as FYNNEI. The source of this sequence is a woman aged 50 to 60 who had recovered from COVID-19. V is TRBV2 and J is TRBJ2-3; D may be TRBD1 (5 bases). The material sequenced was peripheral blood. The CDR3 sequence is CASSRQPGEDTQYF. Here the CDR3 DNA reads TGTGCCAGCAGTAGACAGCCAGGAGAAGATACGCAGTATTTT.